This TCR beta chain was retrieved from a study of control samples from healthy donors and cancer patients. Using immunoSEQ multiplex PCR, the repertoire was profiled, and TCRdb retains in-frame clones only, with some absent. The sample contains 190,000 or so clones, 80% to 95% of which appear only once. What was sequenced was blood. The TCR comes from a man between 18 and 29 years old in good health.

The CDR3 sequence is CATSDSQDTTDTQYF. CDR3 in DNA: TGTGCCACCAGTGATTCTCAGGACACCACAGATACGCAGTATTTT. The chain uses TRBV24-1 and TRBJ2-3; possible D gene TRBD1, 5 bases. Trimming removed 2 bases at V and 2 bases at J, with 10 bases between. Germline-derived CDR1 and CDR2 are KGHDR and SFDVKD. CDR3 size: 15 residues.